The 30 T cell receptor beta chains below were found in one sample sequenced in a study of blood T cell repertoires in COVID-19. This table comes from immunoSEQ multiplex PCR, and its TCRdb copy is limited to in-frame clones, with some not included. This table holds 150,000 to 200,000 clones, around 83% found once. Sample: peripheral blood. The receptors were gathered from a human donor in a cohort sampled during active COVID-19.

The chain uses TRBV6-5 and TRBJ1-1; D is perhaps TRBD1 (5 bases). V was shortened by 10 bases and J by 5 bases, with 11 bases between the two germline ends. The germline CDR1 and CDR2 sequences are MNHEY and SVGAGI. The CDR3 is made up of 11 amino acids. Here the CDR3 reads CATLGGTEAFF. DNA of the CDR3: TGTGCCACCCTCGGGGGGACTGAAGCTTTCTTT.

This clone was detected only a few times. The J gene is TRBJ1-3, the V gene TRBV5-4; 7 bases agree with TRBD1. The CDR3 sequence is 15 residues long. Per the germline V gene, CDR1 is SGHNT and CDR2 is YYREEE (reference sequence). Trimming removed 0 bases from V and 3 bases from J; junction bases left unmatched: 3. The CDR3 bases are TGTGCCAGCAGCTTGGAGGGGGCAGGTGGAAACACCATATATTTT. It specifies CASSLEGAGGNTIYF.

V is TRBV23-1 and J is TRBJ2-3; D perhaps matches TRBD1 (6 bases). TRBV23-1 has ORF status, its function being uncertain. The CDR3 sequence is 16 residues long. Trimming removed 4 bases at V and 4 bases at J, with 18 bases between. CDR3 sequence reads: CASSRPGQRVADTQYF. Here the CDR3 DNA reads TGCGCCAGCAGTCGTCCGGGACAAAGGGTTGCAGATACGCAGTATTTT.

This clone was counted ten times or more. V usage is TRBV12-3 or TRBV12-4 and J usage is TRBJ2-7; TRBD1 matches 7 bases. CDR3 length: 12 amino acids. V lost 4 bases and J lost 3; bases outside the gene matches: 0. CDR3 nucleotide sequence: TGTGCCAGCAGTTCAGGGGGCTACGAGCAGTACTTC. This translates into CASSSGGYEQYF.

This chain uses TRBV28 with TRBJ1-5, with 7 bases fitting TRBD1. J gave up 6 bases and V 2 bases, and 4 bases lay outside the gene matches. Germline lookup yields CDR1 MDHEN and CDR2 SYDVKM. CDR3 size: 14 residues. The CDR3 protein is CASSLRQGGQPQHF. CDR3 sequence (DNA): TGTGCCAGCAGTTTACGGCAGGGGGGTCAGCCCCAGCATTTT.

The rearrangement uses TRBV9 and TRBJ2-3, with D perhaps matching TRBD1 (6 bases). This CDR3 spans 16 amino acids. Trimming stripped 4 bases from V and 0 bases from J, with 15 bases between. Germline V gene lookup returns CDR1 SGDLS and CDR2 YYNGEE. The CDR3 region is CASSSLVGASTDTQYF. The DNA of the CDR3 is TGTGCCAGCAGCTCCCTTGTGGGGGCTAGCACAGATACGCAGTATTTT.

The V gene is TRBV7-6, the J gene TRBJ1-1, with TRBD1 identical over 7 bases. V trimming: 5 bases; J trimming: 4 bases; junction bases outside the gene matches: 10. The V gene's germline CDR1 is SGHVS and CDR2 FNYEAQ. The CDR3 consists of 15 residues. CDR3 region: CASSPRRGQGTEAFF. The CDR3 bases are TGTGCCAGCAGCCCCAGAAGGGGGCAGGGCACTGAAGCTTTCTTT.

The chain employs TRBV4-3 and TRBJ1-1; 9 bases align to TRBD1. The V gene end was trimmed by 1 base and the J gene end by 6 bases; junction bases not matched to a gene: 12. In germline, CDR1 is LGHNA, CDR2 YSLEER. The CDR3 loop spans 17 amino acids. Here the CDR3 DNA reads TGCGCCAGCAGCCAAGGAAACAGGGGGCGCGTAGTCGCTGAAGCTTTCTTT. It is translated as CASSQGNRGRVVAEAFF.

A few counts support this clone. The chain carries TRBV9 and TRBJ2-3, with 9 bases lining up with TRBD2. Trimming took 2 bases from V and 2 from J; bases not matched to a gene: 3. The CDR3 has 15 residues. Germline-derived CDR1 and CDR2 are SGDLS and YYNGEE. The CDR3 loop reads CASSVLAGPTDTQYF. The CDR3 DNA follows: TGTGCCAGCAGCGTGCTAGCGGGACCCACAGATACGCAGTATTTT.

The chain carries TRBV9 and TRBJ1-1, with TRBD1 identical over 7 bases. Germline-derived CDR1 and CDR2 are SGDLS and YYNGEE. V lost 4 bases to trimming and J lost 10 bases; unmatched junction nucleotides: 10. The CDR3 totals 13 residues. The CDR3 reads CASSPRQGTGAFF. CDR3 sequence (DNA): TGTGCCAGCAGCCCCCGACAGGGCACCGGAGCTTTCTTT.

The rearrangement links TRBV28 to TRBJ2-7; a weak D match, TRBD2 (5 bases). The V end was cut by 10 bases, the J end by 5 bases, with 27 bases between. Germline V gives CDR1 MDHEN, CDR2 SYDVKM. The CDR3 consists of 16 residues. The CDR3 coding sequence is TGTGCCACCCTACCCCGTTGGACTGACCTAAAACACGAGCAGTACTTC. Amino acids: CATLPRWTDLKHEQYF.

V is TRBV27 and J is TRBJ2-7; 14 bases are a match to TRBD2. Germline assignment: CDR1 MNHEY and CDR2 SMNVEV (reference sequence). The CDR3 is 15 amino acids. The V segment lost 4 bases and the J segment 3 bases; nucleotides outside the gene matches: 2. In DNA form, the CDR3 reads TGTGCCAGCAGTTGGACTAGCGGGGGGATCTACGAGCAGTACTTC. It codes for CASSWTSGGIYEQYF.

The chain joins TRBV7-2 to TRBJ2-7; no firm D call. Trimming removed 1 base from V and 2 bases from J, with 12 bases in between. The CDR3 spans 15 residues. Germline loops: CDR1 SGHTA, CDR2 FQGNSA. The CDR3 reads CASSLVARNPYEQYF. The CDR3 DNA sequence: TGTGCCAGCAGCTTAGTGGCACGAAATCCCTACGAGCAGTACTTC.

V is TRBV18 and J is TRBJ1-2; TRBD1 aligns across 11 bases. Germline V gives CDR1 KGHSH, CDR2 LQKENI. The CDR3 loop spans 13 amino acids. J was trimmed by 11 bases and V by 3 bases; bases with no gene match: 5. The chain's CDR3 is CASSPGTGGWYTF. CDR3 bases: TGTGCCAGCTCACCCGGGACAGGGGGATGGTACACCTTC.

A few counts support this clone. The chain couples TRBV4-2 to TRBJ1-6; the match to TRBD1 covers 9 bases. Germline V gives CDR1 LGHNA, CDR2 YNFKEQ. The V gene end was trimmed by 5 bases and the J gene end by 7 bases; junction bases not matched to a gene: 3. This CDR3 has 14 residues. CDR3 DNA sequence: TGTGCCAGCAGCTGGGGACAGGGCAATTCACCCCTCCACTTT. This sequence encodes CASSWGQGNSPLHF.

V is TRBV14 and J is TRBJ2-7; TRBD2 agrees at 8 bases. The length of the CDR3 is 16 residues. Trimming at V came to 0 bases and at J to 2 bases, leaving 6 bases not matched to a gene. Looked up from germline, CDR1 is SGHDN and CDR2 is FVKESK. The CDR3 sequence: CASSQEVIAGPYEQYF. The CDR3 DNA reads as TGTGCCAGCAGCCAAGAAGTAATAGCGGGACCCTACGAGCAGTACTTC.

This chain uses TRBV4-2 with TRBJ1-2, with TRBD1 identical over 8 bases. The CDR3 is 15 residues long. Unmatched junction bases numbered 2, after V lost 0 bases and J lost 2 bases. The V gene's germline CDR1 is LGHNA and CDR2 YNFKEQ. The CDR3 region is CASSQEGQVNYGYTF. The CDR3 DNA is TGTGCCAGCAGCCAAGAGGGACAGGTCAACTATGGCTACACCTTC.

This rearrangement joins TRBV6-5 to TRBJ1-1; D is unresolved. The CDR3 spans 16 residues. Germline lookup yields CDR1 MNHEY and CDR2 SVGAGI. V lost 0 bases and J 0 bases, leaving 11 bases between the germline ends. CDR3 DNA: TGTGCCAGCAGTTACTCGGGGAGGATGATGAACACTGAAGCTTTCTTT. This codes for CASSYSGRMMNTEAFF.

The chain combines TRBV27 with TRBJ1-6; 7 bases align to TRBD1. Losses at the gene ends were 3 bases for V and 7 bases for J; bases not matched to a gene: 3. CDR1 MNHEY and CDR2 SMNVEV come from the germline V gene (reference sequence). This CDR3 spans 14 amino acids. DNA of the CDR3: TGTGCCAGCAGTTTCGGCAGGGGGAATTCACCCCTCCACTTT. Translation: CASSFGRGNSPLHF.

In DNA form, the CDR3 reads TGTGCCAGCAGCCTAGATCAGGGGGGAAATTCACCCCTCCACTTT. This translates into CASSLDQGGNSPLHF. The chain employs TRBV7-3 and TRBJ1-6; 7 nucleotides line up with TRBD1. There are 15 residues in the CDR3. CDR1 and CDR2 from the germline V gene are SGHTA and FQGTGA. Trimming took 5 bases from V and 7 from J; bases not matched to a gene: 8.

The rearrangement links TRBV3-1 (or the pseudogene TRBV3-2) to TRBJ1-2, with D tentatively TRBD1 (5 bases). This CDR3 is built from 13 residues. From germline, CDR1 is LGHDT and CDR2 YNNKEL (reference sequence). V dropped 3 bases and J dropped 8 bases, with 13 bases sitting between them. The CDR3 sequence is CASSHREGLGYTF. DNA for the CDR3: TGTGCCAGCAGCCACAGGGAAGGTCTAGGCTACACCTTC.

This clone appeared a single time. V usage is TRBV5-1 and J usage is TRBJ2-2, with 7 nucleotides matching TRBD1. J gave up 7 bases and V 5 bases, and 8 bases lay outside the gene matches. The CDR3 runs to 14 residues. Germline V gene sequence: CDR1 SGHRS, CDR2 YFSETQ. The CDR3 bases are TGCGCCAGCAGACGGGACAGCTTGAACGGGGAGCTGTTTTTT. Protein sequence: CASRRDSLNGELFF.

This clone has only one observation. The gene calls are TRBV2 and TRBJ2-1; 7 bases agree with TRBD1. The germline V gene encodes CDR1 SNHLY and CDR2 FYNNEI. The CDR3 is made up of 14 amino acids. Trimming removed 6 bases from V and 6 bases from J; junction bases left unmatched: 8. CDR3 region: CASRGNAGGNEQFF. For the CDR3, the DNA is TGTGCCAGCAGGGGAAATGCAGGGGGCAATGAGCAGTTCTTC.

This chain connects TRBV19 to TRBJ2-5; 10 bases are a match to TRBD2. From germline, CDR1 is LNHDA and CDR2 SQIVND (reference sequence). The CDR3 is made up of 14 amino acids. V dropped 7 bases and J dropped 4; count of bases not matched to a gene: 6. CDR3 protein: CASTIAGGGETQYF. For the CDR3, the DNA is TGTGCCAGTACCATAGCGGGAGGCGGAGAGACCCAGTACTTC.

This clone was recorded only once. The chain carries TRBV4-3 and TRBJ1-5, with D possibly TRBD1 on 6 matching bases. Looked up from germline, CDR1 is LGHNA and CDR2 is YSLEER. The CDR3 length is 18 residues. The V and J ends lost 0 bases and 0 bases respectively, with 15 bases between them. The CDR3 sequence is CASSQDLGGRLSNQPQHF. CDR3 DNA: TGCGCCAGCAGCCAAGATCTGGGGGGGCGCCTTAGCAATCAGCCCCAGCATTTT.

This clone was detected once. V is TRBV11-2 and J is TRBJ2-3; D uncertain. Looked up from germline, CDR1 is SGHAT and CDR2 is FQNNGV. V was pared by 2 bases and J by 1 base, with 7 bases between. This CDR3 contains 14 residues. CDR3 region: CASSLRVRTDTQYF. In DNA, the CDR3 is TGTGCCAGCAGCTTACGGGTCCGCACAGATACGCAGTATTTT.

The chain is built from TRBV6-2 or TRBV6-3 and TRBJ2-2; D unclear. The CDR3 is 14 amino acids. Germline CDR1 MNHEY, CDR2 SVGEGT. Trimming cost V 2 bases and J 5 bases, with 9 bases left between them. CDR3 protein: CASSYPSRTGELFF. CDR3 bases: TGTGCCAGCAGTTACCCCTCCAGAACCGGGGAGCTGTTTTTT.

The chain carries TRBV5-1 and TRBJ2-7; possible D gene TRBD2, 5 bases. The CDR3 has 14 residues. V lost 4 bases and J lost 1, with 12 bases in between. CDR1 SGHRS and CDR2 YFSETQ come from the germline V gene. This CDR3 reads CASSPDGGSYEQYF. The CDR3 bases are TGCGCCAGCAGCCCGGACGGAGGTTCCTACGAGCAGTACTTC.

This clone was found a few times. V is TRBV6-5 and J is TRBJ1-2, with TRBD1 matching 7 bases. The germline V gene has CDR1 MNHEY and CDR2 SVGAGI. There are 13 residues in the CDR3. V was pared by 6 bases and J by 1 base, with 2 bases of the junction left unmatched. The CDR3 loop reads CASRGQFNYGYTF. CDR3 nucleotides: TGTGCCAGCAGGGGACAGTTTAACTATGGCTACACCTTC.

This chain connects TRBV5-4 to TRBJ2-5, with 10 bases fitting TRBD1. V trimming: 7 bases; J trimming: 1 base; junction bases outside the gene matches: 4. CDR1 and CDR2 from the germline V gene are SGHNT and YYREEE (reference sequence). CDR3 size: 14 residues. The DNA for the CDR3 is TGTGCCAGCTTCCGGACAGGGGGCCAAGAGACCCAGTACTTC. Translation: CASFRTGGQETQYF.